This entry lists 25 T cell receptor beta chains sequenced from one sample in a study of cytomegalovirus exposure and HLA in healthy donors. The PCR had 60 Vbeta and 13 Jbeta primers. Generated by immunoSEQ multiplex PCR, the TCRdb table keeps only in-frame clones and is missing some. The sample has over 100,000 clones, around 73% seen once. The specimen was PBMCs. All receptors come from a woman aged 40 to 55 in good health and CMV-seronegative.

This clone was detected once. The genes are TRBV7-9 and TRBJ2-5, with a possible D match to TRBD1 (6 bases). The J call may be mistaken, given a closer DNA end match to TRBJ2-7. The CDR3 loop spans 14 amino acids. CDR1 SEHNR and CDR2 FQNEAQ come from the germline V gene (reference sequence). DNA of the CDR3: TGTGCCAGCAGCTTAGTTGGGACATCCTACGAGCAGTACTTC. Its translation is CASSLVGTSYEQYF.

This rearrangement joins TRBV28 to TRBJ1-3; 8 bases fit TRBD1. The CDR3 is made up of 17 amino acids. Germline V gives CDR1 MDHEN, CDR2 SYDVKM. V lost 6 bases to trimming and J lost 1 base; unmatched junction nucleotides: 11. The chain's CDR3 is CASSHFGQGRSGNTIYF. The CDR3 DNA is TGTGCCAGCAGCCATTTTGGACAGGGACGGTCTGGAAACACCATATATTTT.

This chain connects TRBV27 to TRBJ2-7; D gene unclear. The CDR3 consists of 15 residues. CDR1 is MNHEY, CDR2 SMNVEV, per germline (reference sequence). The V and J ends lost 2 bases and 2 bases respectively, with 13 bases between them. The CDR3 is CASSLRDFPPYEQYF. The CDR3 DNA reads TGTGCCAGCAGTTTAAGAGATTTTCCGCCCTACGAGCAGTACTTC.

The J gene is TRBJ2-1, the V gene TRBV7-8, with 10 bases identical to TRBD2. Germline V CDR1 and CDR2: SGHVS, FQNEAQ. The CDR3 loop spans 20 amino acids. J was trimmed by 2 bases and V by 6 bases; bases with no gene match: 19. CDR3 protein: CASSLSLWTSGIGAYNEQFF. CDR3 sequence (DNA): TGTGCCAGCAGTTTGAGCCTCTGGACTAGCGGTATTGGGGCCTACAATGAGCAGTTCTTC.

In its sample, this clone was seen a few times. This chain connects TRBV18 to TRBJ2-3; possible D gene TRBD2, 5 bases. This CDR3 contains 14 residues. V dropped 5 bases and J dropped 4 bases, with 13 bases sitting between them. CDR1 and CDR2 (germline): KGHSH, LQKENI. In nucleotides, the CDR3 is TGTGCCAGCTCAGTGGGAGTAACCCCAGATACGCAGTATTTT. Translation: CASSVGVTPDTQYF.

The chain is built from TRBV5-8 and TRBJ2-5; 12 bases fit TRBD1. V lost 0 bases to trimming and J lost 4 bases; unmatched junction nucleotides: 10. The CDR3 runs 18 residues. CDR1 SGHTS and CDR2 YDEGEE come from the germline V gene. The CDR3 nucleotides are TGTGCCAGCAGCTTGGCAATCTCCGGGACAGGGGGCCTAGAGACCCAGTACTTC. Amino acids: CASSLAISGTGGLETQYF.

Of note for this clone: Germline is not matched at one junction end, which may reflect a read error. The chain recombines TRBV7-7 with TRBJ2-1; TRBD1 matches 8 bases. The CDR3 sequence is 14 residues long. Germline V gene sequence: CDR1 SSHAT, CDR2 FNYEAQ (reference sequence). Here the CDR3 DNA reads TGTGCTAGCAGCTTAGCAGGGGGCCACAATGAGCAGTTCTTC. It specifies CASSLAGGHNEQFF.

This clone is a singleton in its sample. The chain joins TRBV28 to TRBJ2-3, with D possibly being TRBD2 (6 bases). Germline V gene lookup returns CDR1 MDHEN and CDR2 SYDVKM. V lost 3 bases and J 3 bases, leaving 16 bases between the germline ends. There are 16 residues in the CDR3. In DNA form, the CDR3 reads TGTGCCAGCAGTTTCGGAGGGCTTGGGGTAACAGATACGCAGTATTTT. Translated, it gives CASSFGGLGVTDTQYF.

The genes are TRBV28 and TRBJ2-7, with TRBD2 matching over 12 bases. V was clipped by 5 bases and J by 1 base; unmatched bases: 12. Germline loops: CDR1 MDHEN, CDR2 SYDVKM. This CDR3 spans 18 amino acids. The CDR3 nucleotides read TGTGCCAGCAGTCTGGCGGGACTAGCGGGTCGAGTTTCCTACGAGCAGTACTTC. Amino acids: CASSLAGLAGRVSYEQYF.

This rearrangement joins TRBV15 to TRBJ2-7; D possibly corresponds to TRBD1 (7 bases). The germline gives CDR1 LNHNV, CDR2 YYDKDF (reference sequence). The length of the CDR3 is 14 residues. Trimming removed 1 base from V and 6 bases from J, with 13 bases in between. In DNA form, the CDR3 reads TGTGCCACCAGCAGAGCAGGGCAGGGGGGCGAGCAGTACTTC. Translated, it gives CATSRAGQGGEQYF.

The genes are TRBV7-2 and TRBJ1-2, with TRBD1 matching over 10 bases. The ends lost 4 bases at V and 5 bases at J; junction bases unmatched: 4. The CDR3 has 14 residues. Per the germline V gene, CDR1 is SGHTA and CDR2 is FQGNSA. CDR3 in amino acids: CASSSGTGEYGYTF. The CDR3 DNA reads as TGTGCCAGCAGCTCCGGGACAGGGGAGTATGGCTACACCTTC.

The chain combines TRBV9 with TRBJ2-7; D might be TRBD1 (6 bases). The germline V gene has CDR1 SGDLS and CDR2 YYNGEE. This CDR3 contains 14 residues. V was cut by 3 bases and J by 3 bases, with 13 bases left in between. The CDR3 spells CASSAETGGYEQYF. CDR3 bases: TGTGCCAGCAGCGCCGAGACAGGCGGCTACGAGCAGTACTTC. Full variable domain (missing parts from reference TRBV9 and TRBJ2-7): DSGVTQTPKHLITATGQRVTLRCSPRSGDLSVYWYQQSLDQGLQFLIQYYNGEERAKGNILERFSAQQFPDLHSELNLSSLELGDSALYFCASSAETGGYEQYFGPGTRLTVT.

The chain has TRBV9 and TRBJ2-7, with 9 bases matching TRBD2. CDR1 SGDLS and CDR2 YYNGEE come from the germline V gene. Trimming cost V 7 bases and J 2 bases; bases outside gene matches: 10. This CDR3 comprises 15 residues. The CDR3 is CASAAGREGTYEQYF. CDR3 nucleotide sequence: TGTGCCAGCGCCGCTGGGCGGGAGGGGACCTACGAGCAGTACTTC.

The chain recombines TRBV5-1 with TRBJ2-1, with TRBD2 matching 9 bases. The V segment lost 5 bases and the J segment 1 base; nucleotides outside the gene matches: 10. This CDR3 has 17 amino acids. CDR1 and CDR2 (germline): SGHRS, YFSETQ. CDR3 sequence reads: CASRSMSSGISYNEQFF. DNA of the CDR3: TGCGCCAGCAGGTCAATGTCTAGCGGGATATCCTACAATGAGCAGTTCTTC.

This sequence joins TRBV28 and TRBJ2-1, with D possibly TRBD2 on 5 matching bases. The CDR3 is 13 amino acids. Trimming shortened V by 8 bases and J by 7 bases, and 15 bases separated the two germline ends. CDR1 is MDHEN and CDR2 is SYDVKM in the germline V gene. CDR3 sequence: CASSTGISNEQFF. For the CDR3, the DNA is TGTGCCAGCTCGACCGGGATTTCTAATGAGCAGTTCTTC.

The chain is built from TRBV15 and TRBJ1-4; 12 bases agree with TRBD1. Trimming removed 3 bases from V and 8 bases from J; junction bases left unmatched: 4. CDR1 is LNHNV, CDR2 YYDKDF, per germline (reference sequence). CDR3 length: 15 residues. This CDR3 reads CATSSGTGGKEKLFF. For the CDR3, the DNA is TGTGCCACCAGCAGCGGGACAGGGGGCAAAGAAAAACTGTTTTTT.

The chain is built from TRBV7-9 and TRBJ2-1, with D unclear. The CDR3 is made up of 12 amino acids. V was trimmed by 5 bases and J by 9 bases, leaving 11 bases between them. Germline CDR1 reads SEHNR; CDR2 reads FQNEAQ (reference sequence). In nucleotides, the CDR3 is TGTGCCAGCAGCACTCAGCAGGCTGAGCAGTTCTTC. This encodes CASSTQQAEQFF.

This clone was observed a handful of times. The CDR3 here is CASSSGQGTTSGAFF. In DNA form, the CDR3 reads TGTGCCAGCAGCTCGGGACAGGGAACCACCTCGGGAGCTTTCTTT. The chain recombines TRBV5-4 with TRBJ1-1; 9 bases agree with TRBD1. The CDR3 is made up of 15 amino acids. The germline gives CDR1 SGHNT, CDR2 YYREEE (reference sequence). Unmatched junction bases numbered 13, after V lost 3 bases and J lost 10 bases.

This clone was seen a handful of times. V and J are TRBV7-9 and TRBJ1-4; D gene ambiguous. There are 11 residues in the CDR3. V was trimmed by 5 bases and J by 8 bases, leaving 6 bases between them. CDR1 is SEHNR and CDR2 is FQNEAQ in the germline V gene (reference sequence). The CDR3 reads CASSPSEKLFF. The CDR3 nucleotides are TGTGCCAGCAGCCCCTCCGAAAAACTGTTTTTT.

The chain is built from TRBV5-6 and TRBJ2-5; possibly TRBD1 for D (5 bases). The assigned J gene may be wrong: the sequence end matches TRBJ2-7 better. Germline lookup yields CDR1 SGHDT and CDR2 YYEEEE. This CDR3 is built from 13 residues. This chain's CDR3 is CASSLVGDYEQYF. CDR3 bases: TGTGCCAGCAGCTTGGTAGGGGACTACGAGCAGTACTTC.

This clone has just a few counts. The chain is built from TRBV27 and TRBJ2-7; 7 nucleotides align to TRBD1. The germline gives CDR1 MNHEY, CDR2 SMNVEV (reference sequence). The CDR3 contains 16 residues. V was pared by 2 bases and J by 2 bases, with 9 bases of the junction left unmatched. DNA of the CDR3: TGTGCCAGCAGTTTAGGGTTCGGGGACAGCCCCTACGAGCAGTACTTC. This sequence encodes CASSLGFGDSPYEQYF.

This sequence joins TRBV6-6 and TRBJ2-1, with 9 bases identical to TRBD2. CDR1 is MNHNY and CDR2 is SVGAGI in the germline V gene (reference sequence). This CDR3 is built from 14 residues. The junction had 7 bases not matched to a gene; V was cut back by 4 bases and J by 9 bases. The CDR3 here is CASSSRGRGSEQFF. DNA for the CDR3: TGTGCCAGCAGTTCACGCGGGAGGGGTAGTGAGCAGTTCTTC.

The chain has TRBV6-5 and TRBJ1-4; no definite D call. V was shortened by 6 bases and J by 4 bases, with 12 bases between the two germline ends. This CDR3 has 14 residues. CDR1 and CDR2 from the germline V gene are MNHEY and SVGAGI. CDR3 region: CASSTTLDNEKLFF. CDR3 bases: TGTGCCAGCAGCACGACACTAGATAATGAAAAACTGTTTTTT.

CDR3 bases: TGTGCTAGTGGCGCCGCGAACGGCAATGAGCAGTTCTTC. Amino acids: CASGAANGNEQFF. The chain carries TRBV12-5 and TRBJ2-1; D is unresolved. Trimming removed 6 bases at V and 6 bases at J, with 12 bases between. Germline V lookup: CDR1 LGHNT, CDR2 FRNRAP. The CDR3 length is 13 residues.

The chain links TRBV7-9 to TRBJ2-5; 12 nucleotides line up with TRBD2. This CDR3 region has 15 residues. With 5 bases clipped from V and 1 base from J, the junction kept 2 bases outside the gene matches. Germline values: CDR1 SEHNR, CDR2 FQNEAQ (reference sequence). CDR3 bases: TGTGCCAGCAGCCTGACTAGCGGGAGCCAAGAGACCCAGTACTTC. This gives the protein CASSLTSGSQETQYF.